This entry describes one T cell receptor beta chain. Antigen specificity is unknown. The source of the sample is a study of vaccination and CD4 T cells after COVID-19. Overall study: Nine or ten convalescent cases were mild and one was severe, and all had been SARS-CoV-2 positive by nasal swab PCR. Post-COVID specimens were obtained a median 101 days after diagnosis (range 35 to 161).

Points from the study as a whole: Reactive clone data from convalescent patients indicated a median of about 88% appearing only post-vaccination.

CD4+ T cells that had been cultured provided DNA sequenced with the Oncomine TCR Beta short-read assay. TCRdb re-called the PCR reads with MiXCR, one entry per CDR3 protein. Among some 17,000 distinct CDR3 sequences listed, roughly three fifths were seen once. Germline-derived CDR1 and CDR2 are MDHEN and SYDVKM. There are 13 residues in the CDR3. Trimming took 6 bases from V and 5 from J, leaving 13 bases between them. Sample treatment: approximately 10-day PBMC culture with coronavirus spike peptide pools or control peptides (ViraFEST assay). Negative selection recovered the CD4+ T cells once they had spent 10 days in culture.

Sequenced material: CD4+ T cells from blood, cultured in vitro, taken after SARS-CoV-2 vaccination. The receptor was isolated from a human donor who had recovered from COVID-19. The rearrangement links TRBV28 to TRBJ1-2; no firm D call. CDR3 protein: CASSLDRVYGYTF. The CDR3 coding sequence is TGTGCCAGCAGCCTGGACCGGGTTTATGGCTACACCTTC.